Listed here are 19 T cell receptor beta chains from one sample, sequenced in a study of molecular identifiers for immune sequencing clone quantification. TCRdb ran MiXCR on the PCR reads and lists one entry per CDR3 protein. The data contain 2,600 or so distinct CDR3 sequences, 15% to 20% of them singletons. The material sequenced was naive CD8+ T cells from blood, with Jurkat cell RNA spiked in. The subset was: FACS-sorted CD8+CD4-CCR7+CD45RA+ naive T cells. Receptors originate from a human donor in good health. Some libraries in this study had Jurkat cell RNA spiked in.

The J gene is TRBJ2-4, the V gene TRBV29-1; D may match TRBD1 or TRBD2 (5 bases each). Trimming removed 2 bases at V and 8 bases at J, with 13 bases between. The length of the CDR3 is 13 residues. Germline CDR1 and CDR2: SQVTM and ANQGSEA. The CDR3 protein is CSVELPVGDIQYF. The CDR3 DNA reads TGCAGCGTTGAACTGCCCGTGGGGGACATTCAGTACTTC.

The CDR3 here is CASSKLLRQLNQPQHF. CDR3 DNA: TGTGCCAGCAGCAAACTTTTACGACAGCTTAATCAGCCCCAGCATTTT. The chain carries TRBV21-1 and TRBJ1-5; the table's D call, TRBD1, has no DNA check behind it. TRBV21-1 is a known pseudogene. This CDR3 is built from 16 residues.

Within the sample, this clonotype is medium-sized (0.01 to 0.1%). The chain carries TRBV7-9 and TRBJ2-7; TRBD1 aligns across 7 bases. With V trimmed by 4 bases and J by 1 base, 4 bases remained unmatched. This CDR3 has 14 amino acids. Germline CDR1 SEHNR, CDR2 FQNEAQ (reference sequence). Here the CDR3 reads CASSSGQVSYEQYF. CDR3 in DNA: TGTGCCAGCAGCTCCGGACAGGTTTCCTACGAGCAGTACTTC.

Sample share makes this clonotype medium-sized (0.01 to 0.1%). The chain couples TRBV13 to TRBJ2-7; 7 positions match TRBD2. V lost 4 bases to trimming and J lost 4 bases; unmatched junction nucleotides: 1. CDR1 and CDR2 (germline): PRHDT, FYEKMQ (reference sequence). This CDR3 comprises 12 residues. CDR3 nucleotide sequence: TGTGCCAGCAGCTCGGGGGGTTACGAGCAGTACTTC. Amino acids: CASSSGGYEQYF.

This clonotype ranks as medium-sized. The rearrangement links TRBV5-5 to TRBJ2-7; 11 bases map to TRBD2. V gave up 1 base and J gave up 7 bases; unmatched junction bases: 4. The germline CDR1 and CDR2 sequences are SGHKS and YYEKEE (reference sequence). This CDR3 spans 14 amino acids. CDR3 amino acids: CASSLTSGSSEQYF. CDR3 in DNA: TGTGCCAGCAGCTTGACTAGCGGGAGCAGTGAGCAGTACTTC.

Sample share makes this clonotype medium-sized. The genes are TRBV7-8 and TRBJ2-7; D may be TRBD1 (5 bases). This CDR3 contains 15 residues. The ends were cut back, 0 bases at V and 7 bases at J, with 16 bases in the middle. Germline V gene data show CDR1 as SGHVS and CDR2 as FQNEAQ. The CDR3 region is CASSLARAGFGEQYF. In nucleotides, the CDR3 is TGTGCCAGCAGCTTAGCCCGGGCAGGGTTTGGTGAGCAGTACTTC.

Within the sample, this clonotype is medium-sized (0.01 to 0.1%). This chain uses TRBV7-9 with TRBJ1-2, with D tentatively TRBD1 (5 bases). The V gene lost 2 bases and the J gene lost 7 bases, with 11 bases spanning the gap. Germline V gives CDR1 SEHNR, CDR2 FQNEAQ (reference sequence). The CDR3 is 13 amino acids. The CDR3 DNA sequence: TGTGCCAGCAGCTTACCAGGGTCAGGTGGCTACACCTTC. Amino acid sequence: CASSLPGSGGYTF.

This clonotype was seen a few times. This chain links TRBV28 with TRBJ2-2; no definite D call. Germline loops: CDR1 MDHEN, CDR2 SYDVKM. V was pared by 7 bases and J by 7 bases, with 7 bases between. This CDR3 comprises 11 residues. CDR3 sequence reads: CASTSFGELFF. CDR3 in DNA: TGTGCCAGCACCTCGTTCGGGGAGCTGTTTTTT.

In this sample, this clonotype is medium-sized (0.01 to 0.1%). V and J are TRBV4-1 and TRBJ2-1; D may be TRBD2 (5 bases). The CDR3 is made up of 14 amino acids. Germline V lookup: CDR1 MGHRA, CDR2 YSYEKL. Trimming cost V 3 bases and J 5 bases, with 11 bases left between them. CDR3 region: CASSHGVGDNEQFF. The CDR3 DNA follows: TGCGCCAGCAGCCATGGGGTGGGAGACAATGAGCAGTTCTTC.

This clonotype is medium-sized. V usage is TRBV10-3 and J usage is TRBJ2-1; 7 bases line up with TRBD1. Per the germline V gene, CDR1 is ENHRY and CDR2 is SYGVKD. The V segment lost 5 bases and the J segment 10 bases; nucleotides outside the gene matches: 5. This CDR3 comprises 12 residues. Here the CDR3 DNA reads TGTGCCATCAGTACAGGGGTTAGGGAGCAGTTCTTC. As protein: CAISTGVREQFF.

This clonotype showed up just a few times. The gene calls are TRBV29-1 and TRBJ2-1; 9 bases agree with TRBD2. This CDR3 has 14 amino acids. After removal of 3 bases from V and 6 bases from J, the junction contained 6 bases not matched to a gene. The germline gives CDR1 SQVTM, CDR2 ANQGSEA. The CDR3 here is CSVDLLAGANEQFF. The CDR3 nucleotides read TGCAGCGTTGACCTTTTAGCGGGAGCCAATGAGCAGTTCTTC.

This clonotype has only one observation. This chain uses TRBV10-2 with TRBJ1-5, with a weak D call TRBD1 (6 bases). V was trimmed by 6 bases and J by 5 bases, leaving 14 bases between them. The CDR3 length is 14 residues. The germline V gene encodes CDR1 WSHSY and CDR2 SAAADI. CDR3 nucleotide sequence: TGCGCCAGCAGCCCGATGGGGGGCCATCAGCCCCAGCATTTT. Its translation is CASSPMGGHQPQHF.

Points on this clonotype: Sequence at one end of the junction differs from germline and may be a read error. The chain couples TRBV7-8 to TRBJ2-5, with TRBD2 matching over 12 bases. CDR1 SGHVS and CDR2 FQNEAQ come from the germline V gene. The CDR3 spans 18 residues. CDR3: CASSFSPSGRGGQETRYF. CDR3 in DNA: TGTGCCAGCAGTTTCTCCCCTAGCGGGAGGGGTGGGCAAGAGACCCGGTACTTC.

The V gene is TRBV9, the J gene TRBJ2-2; D is possibly TRBD1 (5 bases). This CDR3 region has 13 residues. Per germline, CDR1 SGDLS and CDR2 YYNGEE. The germline V and J ends were trimmed by 10 bases and 3 bases, with 13 bases remaining between them. CDR3 in DNA: TGTGCCGGATCGCAGGGTTACACCGGGGAGCTGTTTTTT. Translated, it gives CAGSQGYTGELFF.

This clonotype is termed medium-sized. This chain links TRBV3-1 with TRBJ2-7, with D unresolved. V was shortened by 2 bases and J by 2 bases, with 4 bases between the two germline ends. The CDR3 is 12 residues long. CDR1 is LGHDT, CDR2 YNNKEL, per germline (reference sequence). The CDR3 is CASSQRPYEQYF. The DNA of the CDR3 is TGTGCCAGCAGCCAACGACCCTACGAGCAGTACTTC.

With regard to this clonotype: This may be a read error, as it is one base from a much larger clone. The chain employs TRBV5-5 and TRBJ2-2; no clear D gene. The germline V gene encodes CDR1 SGHKS and CDR2 YYEKEE (reference sequence). This CDR3 is built from 14 residues. DNA of the CDR3: TGTGACAGCAGCTTTAGCTGGAACACCGGGGAGCTGTTTTTT. Protein: CDSSFSWNTGELFF.

This clonotype qualifies as medium-sized. V and J are TRBV28 and TRBJ2-1; D possibly matches TRBD1 or TRBD2 (6 bases each). Trimming removed 5 bases at V and 4 bases at J, with 15 bases between. CDR3 length: 15 residues. CDR1 and CDR2 (germline): MDHEN, SYDVKM. The CDR3 DNA reads TGTGCCAGCAGTCCTGGGGGGCCCCCGTACAATGAGCAGTTCTTC. Translated: CASSPGGPPYNEQFF.

The rearrangement uses TRBV19 and TRBJ1-6; D gene uncertain. This CDR3 is 15 amino acids long. The V end was cut by 5 bases, the J end by 7 bases, with 15 bases between. From germline, CDR1 is LNHDA and CDR2 SQIVND (reference sequence). CDR3 residues: CASSQPRLGNSPLHF. The DNA of the CDR3 is TGTGCCAGTAGTCAACCCCGTCTAGGGAATTCACCCCTCCACTTT.

By share, this clonotype counts as medium-sized. The chain uses TRBV7-8 and TRBJ2-2; the D gene is possibly TRBD2 (5 bases). V was clipped by 1 base and J by 7 bases, with 10 bases between them. The CDR3 spans 14 residues. The germline V gene encodes CDR1 SGHVS and CDR2 FQNEAQ. The CDR3 coding sequence is TGTGCCAGCAGCTTAGGTGGGAGCGGCGGGGAGCTGTTTTTT. As protein: CASSLGGSGGELFF.